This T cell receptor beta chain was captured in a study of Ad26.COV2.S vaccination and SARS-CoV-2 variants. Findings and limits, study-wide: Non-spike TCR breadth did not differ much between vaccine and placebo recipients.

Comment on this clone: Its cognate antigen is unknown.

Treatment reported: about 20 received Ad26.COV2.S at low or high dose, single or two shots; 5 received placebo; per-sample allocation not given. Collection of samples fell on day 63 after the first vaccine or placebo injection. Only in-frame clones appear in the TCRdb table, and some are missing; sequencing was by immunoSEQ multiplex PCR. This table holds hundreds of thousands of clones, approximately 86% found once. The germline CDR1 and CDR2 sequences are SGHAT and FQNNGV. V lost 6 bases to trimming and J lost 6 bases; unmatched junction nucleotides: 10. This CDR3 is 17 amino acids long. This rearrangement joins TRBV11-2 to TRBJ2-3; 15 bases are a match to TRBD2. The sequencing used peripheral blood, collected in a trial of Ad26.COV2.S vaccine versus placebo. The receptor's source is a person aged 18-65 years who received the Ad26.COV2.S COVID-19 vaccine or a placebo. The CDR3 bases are TGTGCCAGCAGGCGCCGGACTAGCGGGGGGGTGTGGGATACGCAGTATTTT. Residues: CASRRRTSGGVWDTQYF.